Listed below are T cell receptor beta chains from one sample, sequenced in a study of T cell responses to AZD1222 COVID-19 vaccine. The assay was immunoSEQ multiplex PCR, and TCRdb's table has in-frame clones only and misses some. This sample has 200,000 or so clones, with around 94% found just once. The sample here was peripheral blood, taken on day 0 of AZD1222 vaccination. The receptors come from an adult in good health. The CDR3 runs from the conserved cysteine through the conserved F or W. D genes are given only for firm matches. A row's size may be missing; if present it is once, few, many or a size class.

cdr3_length d_call clone_size j_call v_call cdr3_aa cdr3_nt
19 TRBD2 - TRBJ2-7 TRBV6-4 CATPLGRGLAVRISYEQYF TGTGCCACCCCCCTTGGTCGGGGACTAGCGGTTAGAATCTCCTACGAGCAGTACTTC
16 TRBD1 - TRBJ2-5 TRBV7-9 CASSQTGQGAWETQYF TGTGCCAGCAGCCAGACTGGACAGGGGGCTTGGGAGACCCAGTACTTC
13 - - TRBJ2-7 TRBV6-5 CARIGGRRYEQYF TGTGCCAGGATCGGGGGACGCCGCTACGAGCAGTACTTC
13 - - TRBJ2-6 TRBV25-1 CASSAAGANVLTF TGTGCCAGCAGTGCGGCTGGGGCCAACGTCCTGACTTTC
15 - - TRBJ1-1 TRBV7-3 CASSPTLDGDTEAFF TGTGCCAGCAGCCCGACCCTCGACGGTGACACTGAAGCTTTCTTT
18 TRBD2 once TRBJ2-1 TRBV5-6 CASSSRTSGRAYYNEQFF TGTGCCAGCAGCTCCCGGACTAGCGGGAGGGCCTACTACAATGAGCAGTTCTTC
14 - - TRBJ2-3 TRBV11-2 CASSSSGGPDTQYF TGTGCCAGCAGCTCGTCTGGGGGCCCAGATACGCAGTATTTT
11 - - TRBJ2-7 TRBV30 CAWRVGREQYF TGTGCCTGGAGGGTAGGACGCGAGCAGTACTTC
16 - - TRBJ1-2 TRBV28 CASSLLAGAGEGGYTF TGTGCCAGCAGTTTATTGGCTGGGGCAGGGGAAGGAGGCTACACCTTC
13 - - TRBJ1-5 TRBV6-4 CASSLEENQPQHF TGTGCCAGCAGTTTGGAGGAAAATCAGCCCCAGCATTTT
16 - - TRBJ1-6 TRBV3-1/TRBV3-2 CASSAYRSPNNSPLHF TGTGCCAGCAGCGCCTACAGGTCCCCTAATAATTCACCCCTCCACTTT
14 TRBD1 few TRBJ1-2 TRBV11-2 CASSSRGQGYRYTF TGTGCCAGCAGCTCTCGGGGACAGGGGTATCGCTACACCTTC
16 - - TRBJ1-2 TRBV11-2 CASSSLMGEGNYGYTF TGTGCCAGCAGCTCCCTGATGGGTGAAGGGAACTATGGCTACACCTTC
17 TRBD1 - TRBJ1-1 TRBV19 CASSIRDRGLVGTEAFF TGTGCCAGTAGTATCCGGGACAGGGGTTTGGTCGGGACTGAAGCTTTCTTT
12 - - TRBJ1-1 TRBV19 CASATGETEAFF TGTGCCAGCGCCACCGGGGAGACTGAAGCTTTCTTT
14 TRBD2 - TRBJ2-7 TRBV10-2 CASSPSGRPYEQYF TGCGCCAGCAGTCCTAGCGGAAGACCCTACGAGCAGTACTTC
14 - - TRBJ2-5 TRBV7-9 CASSNGTLGETQYF TGTGCCAGCAGCAACGGGACATTGGGAGAGACCCAGTACTTC
15 TRBD2 - TRBJ2-1 TRBV5-1 CASSFTSGGRYEQFF TGCGCCAGCAGCTTTACTAGCGGGGGAAGGTATGAGCAGTTCTTC
10 - - TRBJ1-2 TRBV28 CATLKVGYTF TGTGCCACCCTCAAGGTGGGCTACACCTTC
16 TRBD1 - TRBJ1-6 TRBV7-9 CASSLATGGKGKPLHF TGTGCCAGCAGCTTAGCGACAGGGGGCAAAGGAAAACCCCTCCACTTT
15 - - TRBJ1-2 TRBV2 CASSENPGPHYGYTF TGTGCCAGCAGTGAAAACCCAGGGCCGCACTATGGCTACACCTTC
15 - once TRBJ1-1 TRBV5-6 CASSLGQLMNTEAFF TGTGCCAGCAGCTTGGGACAGCTGATGAACACTGAAGCTTTCTTT
14 - - TRBJ1-1 TRBV9 CASSPEGYGTEAFF TGTGCCAGCAGCCCCGAAGGGTATGGCACTGAAGCTTTCTTT
14 - - TRBJ1-2 TRBV7-9 CASSLGIERDGYTF TGTGCCAGCAGCTTAGGGATAGAAAGGGATGGCTACACCTTC
16 - - TRBJ1-1 TRBV5-4 CASSLSVGEEIAEAFF TGTGCCAGCAGCTTGTCGGTCGGGGAGGAAATAGCTGAAGCTTTCTTT
14 - - TRBJ1-2 TRBV27 CASSLGGAETGYTF TGTGCCAGCAGTTTAGGGGGTGCCGAGACTGGCTACACCTTC
14 TRBD2 - TRBJ2-3 TRBV7-2 CATSRGGGTDTQYF TGTGCCACTTCGCGTGGGGGGGGCACAGATACGCAGTATTTT
12 - - TRBJ2-7 TRBV6-1 CASSESGTEQYF TGTGCCAGCAGTGAGTCAGGGACCGAGCAGTACTTC
14 - once TRBJ1-5 TRBV24-1 CATRPRGVDQPQHF TGTGCCACCCGCCCGAGGGGGGTTGATCAGCCCCAGCATTTT
14 - - TRBJ1-2 TRBV19 CASSIQIPVYGYTF TGTGCCAGTAGTATCCAGATCCCGGTCTATGGCTACACCTTC
16 - - TRBJ1-2 TRBV7-9 CASSHDSQPPSYGYTF TGTGCCAGCAGCCACGATTCCCAGCCCCCTAGCTATGGCTACACCTTC
16 - once TRBJ1-5 TRBV15 CATSRDGFGGVQPQHF TGTGCCACCAGCAGAGATGGTTTCGGGGGAGTCCAGCCCCAGCATTTT
16 TRBD1 - TRBJ1-1 TRBV2 CASSETGQGNFGQAFF TGTGCCAGCAGTGAAACGGGACAGGGTAATTTCGGTCAAGCTTTCTTT
14 - - TRBJ1-2 TRBV7-2 CASSLTPGDYGYTF TGTGCCAGCAGCTTAACCCCGGGGGACTATGGCTACACCTTC